Listed here is a single T cell receptor (beta chain). The antigen is unknown. The data belong to a study of beta chain features in type 1 diabetes. Study-level results: In every one of the four CD4+ subsets, TCRB CDR3s were moderately but significantly shorter in Type 1 diabetes patients.

Per the germline V gene, CDR1 is LGHNA and CDR2 is YNFKEQ. The CDR3 has 15 amino acids. Trimming left V 1 base short and J 5 bases short, with 12 bases between. The study reverse transcribed the entire isolated RNA, so it sequenced expressed TCRB transcripts. Clones were read by immunoSEQ multiplex PCR, and TCRdb kept only the in-frame ones, dropping some. In the table there are around 430,000 clones, about 29% of which are singletons. The material sequenced was naive CD4+ T cells from blood. The chain employs TRBV4-2 and TRBJ2-1; D is unresolved. The TCR comes from a young man in good health. CDR3 in amino acids: CASSQAPQADNEQFF. In DNA form, the CDR3 reads TGTGCCAGCAGCCAAGCTCCCCAGGCGGACAATGAGCAGTTCTTC.